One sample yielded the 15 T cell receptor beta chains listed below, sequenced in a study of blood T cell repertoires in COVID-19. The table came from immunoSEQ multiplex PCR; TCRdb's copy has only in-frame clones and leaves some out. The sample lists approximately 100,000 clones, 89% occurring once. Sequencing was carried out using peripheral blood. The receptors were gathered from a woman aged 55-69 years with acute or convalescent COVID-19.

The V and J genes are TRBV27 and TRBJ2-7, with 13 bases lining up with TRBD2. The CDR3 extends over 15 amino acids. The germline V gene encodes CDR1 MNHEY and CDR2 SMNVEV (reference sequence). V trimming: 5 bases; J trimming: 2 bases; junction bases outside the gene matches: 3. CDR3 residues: CASSRTSGSAYEQYV. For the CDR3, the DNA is TGTGCCAGCAGTAGGACTAGCGGGAGCGCCTACGAGCAGTACGTC.

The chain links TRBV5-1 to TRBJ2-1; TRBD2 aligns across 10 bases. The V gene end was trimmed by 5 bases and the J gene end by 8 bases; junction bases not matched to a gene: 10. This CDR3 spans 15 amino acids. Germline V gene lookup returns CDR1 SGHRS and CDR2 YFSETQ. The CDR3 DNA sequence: TGCGCCAGCAGGACCCCTAGCGGGAGTATCGATGAGCAGTTCTTC. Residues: CASRTPSGSIDEQFF.

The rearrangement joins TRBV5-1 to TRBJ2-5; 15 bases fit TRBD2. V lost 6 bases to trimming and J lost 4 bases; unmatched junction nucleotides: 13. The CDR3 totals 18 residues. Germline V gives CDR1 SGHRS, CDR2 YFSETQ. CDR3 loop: CASTPGLAGGPGRETQYF. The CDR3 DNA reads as TGCGCCAGCACGCCAGGACTAGCGGGAGGGCCGGGAAGAGAGACCCAGTACTTC.

The DNA for the CDR3 is TGCGCCAGCAGTCAATTCGGGGAGTTTAGCAATCAGCCCCAGCATTTT. Its translation: CASSQFGEFSNQPQHF. The chain employs TRBV23-1 and TRBJ1-5; unclear D gene. TRBV23-1 is classed as an ORF, of uncertain function. The CDR3 length is 16 residues. V was pared by 1 base and J by 0 bases, with 10 bases between.

The CDR3 bases are TGTGCCAGCAGCCCATGGACAGGGGGCAACACTGAAGCTTTCTTT. Protein product: CASSPWTGGNTEAFF. J is TRBJ1-1 and V is TRBV11-1, with 11 bases matching TRBD1. The CDR3 has 15 amino acids. Per the germline V gene, CDR1 is SGHAT and CDR2 is FQDESV (reference sequence). Unmatched junction bases numbered 4, after V lost 5 bases and J lost 2 bases.

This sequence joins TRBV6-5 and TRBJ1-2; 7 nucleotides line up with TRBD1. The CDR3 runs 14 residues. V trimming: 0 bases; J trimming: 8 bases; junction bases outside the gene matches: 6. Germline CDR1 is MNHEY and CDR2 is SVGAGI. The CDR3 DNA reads TGTGCCAGCAGTTACTCTGCAGGGGGGAACGGCTACACCTTC. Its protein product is CASSYSAGGNGYTF.

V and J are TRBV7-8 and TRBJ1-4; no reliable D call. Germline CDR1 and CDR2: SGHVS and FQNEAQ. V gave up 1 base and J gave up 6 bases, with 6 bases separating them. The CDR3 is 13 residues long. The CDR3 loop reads CASSLVVHEKLFF. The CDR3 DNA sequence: TGTGCCAGCAGCTTAGTAGTTCATGAAAAACTGTTTTTT.

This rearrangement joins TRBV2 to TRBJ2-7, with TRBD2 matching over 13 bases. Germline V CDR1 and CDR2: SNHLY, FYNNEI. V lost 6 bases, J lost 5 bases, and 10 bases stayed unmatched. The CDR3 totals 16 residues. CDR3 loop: CASSANGLAGVNEQYF. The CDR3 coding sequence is TGTGCCAGCAGCGCCAATGGACTAGCGGGAGTAAACGAGCAGTACTTC. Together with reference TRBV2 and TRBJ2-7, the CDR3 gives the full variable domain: EPEVTQTPSHQVTQMGQEVILRCVPISNHLYFYWYRQILGQKVEFLVSFYNNEISEKSEIFDDQFSVERPDGSNFTLKIRSTKLEDSAMYFCASSANGLAGVNEQYFGPGTRLTVT.

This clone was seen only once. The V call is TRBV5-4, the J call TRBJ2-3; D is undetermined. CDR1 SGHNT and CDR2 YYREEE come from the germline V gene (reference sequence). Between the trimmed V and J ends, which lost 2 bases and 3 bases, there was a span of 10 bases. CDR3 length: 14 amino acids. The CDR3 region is CASSLEKPTDTQYF. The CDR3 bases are TGTGCCAGCAGCTTAGAGAAACCGACAGATACGCAGTATTTT.

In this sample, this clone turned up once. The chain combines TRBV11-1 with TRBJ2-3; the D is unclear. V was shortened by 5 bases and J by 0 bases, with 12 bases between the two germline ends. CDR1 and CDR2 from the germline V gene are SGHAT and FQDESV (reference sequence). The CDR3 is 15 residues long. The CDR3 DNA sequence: TGTGCCAGCAGCCCTACTGAGTCTAGCACAGATACGCAGTATTTT. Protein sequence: CASSPTESSTDTQYF.

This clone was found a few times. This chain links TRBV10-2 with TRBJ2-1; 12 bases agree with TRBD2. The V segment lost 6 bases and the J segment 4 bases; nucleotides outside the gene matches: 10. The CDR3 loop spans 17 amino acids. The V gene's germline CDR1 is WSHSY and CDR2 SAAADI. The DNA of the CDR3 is TGCGCCAGCAGACCACGGGCTAGCGGGAGGGGATACAATGAGCAGTTCTTC. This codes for CASRPRASGRGYNEQFF.

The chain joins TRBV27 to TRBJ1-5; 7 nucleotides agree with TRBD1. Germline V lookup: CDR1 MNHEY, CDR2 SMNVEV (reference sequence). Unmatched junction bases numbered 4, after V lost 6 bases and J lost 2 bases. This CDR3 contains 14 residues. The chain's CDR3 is CASSYGQGNQPQHF. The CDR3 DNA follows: TGTGCCAGCAGCTACGGACAGGGCAATCAGCCCCAGCATTTT.

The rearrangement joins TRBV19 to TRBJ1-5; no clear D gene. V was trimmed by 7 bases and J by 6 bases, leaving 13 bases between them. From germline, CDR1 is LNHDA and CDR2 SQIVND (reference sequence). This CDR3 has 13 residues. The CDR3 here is CASTSGYGQPQHF. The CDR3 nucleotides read TGTGCCAGTACCTCGGGGTACGGTCAGCCCCAGCATTTT.

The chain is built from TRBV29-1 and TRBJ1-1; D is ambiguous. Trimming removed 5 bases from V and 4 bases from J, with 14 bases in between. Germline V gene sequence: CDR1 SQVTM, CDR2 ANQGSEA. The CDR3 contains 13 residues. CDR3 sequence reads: CSVRPRGGTEAFF. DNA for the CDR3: TGCAGCGTTAGACCCCGCGGCGGCACTGAAGCTTTCTTT.

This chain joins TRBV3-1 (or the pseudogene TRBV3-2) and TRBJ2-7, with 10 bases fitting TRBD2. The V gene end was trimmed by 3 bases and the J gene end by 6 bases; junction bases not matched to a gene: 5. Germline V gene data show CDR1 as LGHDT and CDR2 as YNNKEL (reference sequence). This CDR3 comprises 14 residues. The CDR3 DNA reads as TGTGCCAGCAGCCACGGAGTAGCGGGAGGCGAGCAGTACTTC. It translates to CASSHGVAGGEQYF.